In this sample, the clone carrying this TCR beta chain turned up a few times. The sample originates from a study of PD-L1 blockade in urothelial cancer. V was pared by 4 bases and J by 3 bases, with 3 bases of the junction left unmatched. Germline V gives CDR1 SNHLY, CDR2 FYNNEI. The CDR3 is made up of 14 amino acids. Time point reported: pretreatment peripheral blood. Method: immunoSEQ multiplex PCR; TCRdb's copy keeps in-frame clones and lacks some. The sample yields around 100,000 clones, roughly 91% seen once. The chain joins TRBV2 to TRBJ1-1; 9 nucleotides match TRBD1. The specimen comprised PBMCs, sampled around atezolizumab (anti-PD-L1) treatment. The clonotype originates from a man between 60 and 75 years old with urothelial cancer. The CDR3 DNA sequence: TGTGCCAGCAGTGCGAGGACAGGGGACACTGAAGCTTTCTTT. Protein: CASSARTGDTEAFF.